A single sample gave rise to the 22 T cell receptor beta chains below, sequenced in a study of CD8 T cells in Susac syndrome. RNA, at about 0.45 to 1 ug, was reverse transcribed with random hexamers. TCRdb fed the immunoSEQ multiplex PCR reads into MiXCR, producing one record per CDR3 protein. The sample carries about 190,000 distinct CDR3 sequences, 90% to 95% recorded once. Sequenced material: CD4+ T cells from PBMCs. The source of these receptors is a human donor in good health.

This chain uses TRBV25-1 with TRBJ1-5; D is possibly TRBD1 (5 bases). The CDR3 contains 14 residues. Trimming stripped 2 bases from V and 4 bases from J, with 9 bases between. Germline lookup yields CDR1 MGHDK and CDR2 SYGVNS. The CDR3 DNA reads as TGTGCCAGCAGTGAACCGGGGGGAAATCAGCCCCAGCATTTT. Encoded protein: CASSEPGGNQPQHF. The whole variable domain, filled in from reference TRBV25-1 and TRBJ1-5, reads EADIYQTPRYLVIGTGKKITLECSQTMGHDKMYWYQQDPGMELHLIHYSYGVNSTEKGDLSSESTVSRIRTEHFPLTLESARPSHTSQYLCASSEPGGNQPQHFGDGTRLSIL.

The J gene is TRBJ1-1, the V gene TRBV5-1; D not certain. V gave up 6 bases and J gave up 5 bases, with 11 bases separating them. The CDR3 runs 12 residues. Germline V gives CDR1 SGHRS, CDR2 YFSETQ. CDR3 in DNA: TGCGCCAGCAAAGTGAGAGGGACTGAAGCTTTCTTT. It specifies CASKVRGTEAFF. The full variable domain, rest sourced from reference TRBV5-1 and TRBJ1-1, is KAGVTQTPRYLIKTRGQQVTLSCSPISGHRSVSWYQQTPGQGLQFLFEYFSETQRNKGNFPGRFSGRQFSNSRSEMNVSTLELGDSALYLCASKVRGTEAFFGQGTRLTVV.

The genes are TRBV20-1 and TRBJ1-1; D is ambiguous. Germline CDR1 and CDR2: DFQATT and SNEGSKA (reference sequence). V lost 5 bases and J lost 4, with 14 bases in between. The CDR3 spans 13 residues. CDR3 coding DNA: TGCAGTGCTGATCGGATACATGGCACTGAAGCTTTCTTT. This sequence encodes CSADRIHGTEAFF.

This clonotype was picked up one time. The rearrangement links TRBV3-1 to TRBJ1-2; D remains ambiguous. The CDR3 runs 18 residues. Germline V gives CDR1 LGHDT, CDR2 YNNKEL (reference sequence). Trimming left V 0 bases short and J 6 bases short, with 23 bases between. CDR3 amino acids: CASSQDRPLLTLRHGYTF. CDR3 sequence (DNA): TGTGCCAGCAGCCAAGATAGGCCGCTTTTGACCCTAAGACATGGCTACACCTTC.

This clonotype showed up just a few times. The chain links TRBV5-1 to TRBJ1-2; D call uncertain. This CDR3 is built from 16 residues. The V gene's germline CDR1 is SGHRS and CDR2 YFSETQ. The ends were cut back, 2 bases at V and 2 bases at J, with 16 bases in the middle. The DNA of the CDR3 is TGCGCCAGCAGCTTTTCCCGGGTTTCCCTCAACTATGGCTACACCTTC. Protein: CASSFSRVSLNYGYTF.

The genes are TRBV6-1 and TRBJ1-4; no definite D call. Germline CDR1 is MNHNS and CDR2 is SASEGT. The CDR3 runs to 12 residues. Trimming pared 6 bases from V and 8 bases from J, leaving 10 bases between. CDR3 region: CASRAAGEKLFF. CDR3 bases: TGTGCCAGCAGGGCAGCCGGGGAAAAACTGTTTTTT.

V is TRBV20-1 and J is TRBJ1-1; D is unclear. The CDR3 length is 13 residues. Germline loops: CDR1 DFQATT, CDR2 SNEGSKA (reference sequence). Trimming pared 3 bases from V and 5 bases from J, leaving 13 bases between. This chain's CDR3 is CSASRRIGTEAFF. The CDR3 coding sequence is TGCAGTGCTAGTAGGCGTATCGGGACTGAAGCTTTCTTT.

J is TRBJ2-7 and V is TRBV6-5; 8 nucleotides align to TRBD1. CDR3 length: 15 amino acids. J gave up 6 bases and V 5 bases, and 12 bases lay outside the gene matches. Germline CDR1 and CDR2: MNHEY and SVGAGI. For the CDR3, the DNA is TGTGCCAGCAGTCCTGGACAGGGAGCCGGGGGCGAGCAGTACTTC. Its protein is CASSPGQGAGGEQYF.

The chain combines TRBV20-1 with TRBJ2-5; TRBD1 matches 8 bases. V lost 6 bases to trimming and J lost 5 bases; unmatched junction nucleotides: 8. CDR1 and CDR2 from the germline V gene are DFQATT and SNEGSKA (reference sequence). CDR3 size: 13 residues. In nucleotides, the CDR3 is TGCAGTGCCCCAGGGGGCGGGTGGGAGACCCAGTACTTC. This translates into CSAPGGGWETQYF.

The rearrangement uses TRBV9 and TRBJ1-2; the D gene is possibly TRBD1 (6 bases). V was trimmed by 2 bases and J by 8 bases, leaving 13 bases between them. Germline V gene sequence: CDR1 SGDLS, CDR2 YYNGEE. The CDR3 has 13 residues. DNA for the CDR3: TGTGCCAGCAGCGTTTCAGGGGTTGAGGGCTACACCTTC. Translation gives CASSVSGVEGYTF.

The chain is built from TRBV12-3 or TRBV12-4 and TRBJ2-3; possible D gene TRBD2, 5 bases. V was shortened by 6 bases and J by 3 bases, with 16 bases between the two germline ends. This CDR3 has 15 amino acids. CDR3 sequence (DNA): TGTGCCAGCAGCCCCACTAGAACGGGGACAGATACGCAGTATTTT. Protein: CASSPTRTGTDTQYF.

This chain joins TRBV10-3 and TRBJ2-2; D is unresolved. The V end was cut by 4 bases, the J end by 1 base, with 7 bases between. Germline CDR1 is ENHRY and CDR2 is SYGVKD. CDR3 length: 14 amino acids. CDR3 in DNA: TGTGCCATCAGTGGGGTATTGAACACCGGGGAGCTGTTTTTT. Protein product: CAISGVLNTGELFF.

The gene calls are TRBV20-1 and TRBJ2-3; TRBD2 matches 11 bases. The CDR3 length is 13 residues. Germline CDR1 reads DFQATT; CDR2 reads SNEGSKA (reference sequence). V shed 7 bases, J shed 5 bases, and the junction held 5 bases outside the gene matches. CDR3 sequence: CSGEGTSGDTQYF. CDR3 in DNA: TGCAGTGGGGAGGGGACTAGCGGAGATACGCAGTATTTT.

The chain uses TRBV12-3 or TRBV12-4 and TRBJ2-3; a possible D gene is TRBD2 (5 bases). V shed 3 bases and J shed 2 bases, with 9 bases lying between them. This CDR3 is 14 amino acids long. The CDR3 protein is CASSFTGTTDTQYF. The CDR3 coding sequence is TGTGCCAGCAGTTTTACGGGAACCACAGATACGCAGTATTTT.

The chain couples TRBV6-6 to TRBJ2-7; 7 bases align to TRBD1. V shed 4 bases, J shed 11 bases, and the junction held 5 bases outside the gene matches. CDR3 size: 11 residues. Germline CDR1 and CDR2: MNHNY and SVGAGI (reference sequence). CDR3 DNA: TGTGCCAGCAGTTTCGCCGGGACAGAGTACTTC. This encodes CASSFAGTEYF.

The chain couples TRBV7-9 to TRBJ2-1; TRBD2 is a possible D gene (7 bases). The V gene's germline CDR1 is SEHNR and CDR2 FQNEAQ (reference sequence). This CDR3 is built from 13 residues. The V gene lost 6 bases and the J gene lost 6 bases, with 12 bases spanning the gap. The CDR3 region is CASSRGGPNEQFF. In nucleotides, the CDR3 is TGTGCCAGCAGTAGGGGGGGCCCCAATGAGCAGTTCTTC.

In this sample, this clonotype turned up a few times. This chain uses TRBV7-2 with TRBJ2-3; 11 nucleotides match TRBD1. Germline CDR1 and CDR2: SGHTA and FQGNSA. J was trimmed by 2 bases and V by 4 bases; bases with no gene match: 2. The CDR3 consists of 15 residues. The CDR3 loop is CASSSGQGATDTQYF. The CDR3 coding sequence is TGTGCCAGCAGCTCCGGACAGGGGGCCACAGATACGCAGTATTTT.

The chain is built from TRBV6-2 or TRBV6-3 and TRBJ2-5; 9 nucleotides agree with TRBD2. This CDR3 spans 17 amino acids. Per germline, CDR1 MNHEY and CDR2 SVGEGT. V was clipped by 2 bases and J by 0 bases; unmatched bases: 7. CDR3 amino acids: CASSYLPERGDQETQYF. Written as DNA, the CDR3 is TGTGCCAGCAGTTACCTTCCGGAGCGGGGGGACCAAGAGACCCAGTACTTC.

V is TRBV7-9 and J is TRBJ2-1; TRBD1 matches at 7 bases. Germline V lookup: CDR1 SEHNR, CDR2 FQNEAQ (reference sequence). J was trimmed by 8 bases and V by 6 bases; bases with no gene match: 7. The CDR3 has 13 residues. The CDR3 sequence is CASSLRQGDEQFF. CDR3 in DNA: TGTGCCAGCAGTTTACGACAGGGCGATGAGCAGTTCTTC.

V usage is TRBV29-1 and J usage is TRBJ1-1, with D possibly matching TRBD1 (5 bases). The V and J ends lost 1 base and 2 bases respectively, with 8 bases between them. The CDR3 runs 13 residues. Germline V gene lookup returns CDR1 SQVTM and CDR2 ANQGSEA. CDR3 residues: CSVEGGGNTEAFF. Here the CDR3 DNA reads TGCAGCGTTGAAGGGGGGGGTAACACTGAAGCTTTCTTT. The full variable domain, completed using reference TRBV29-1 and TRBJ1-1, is SAVISQKPSRDICQRGTSLTIQCQVDSQVTMMFWYRQQPGQSLTLIATANQGSEATYESGFVIDKFPISRPNLTFSTLTVSNMSPEDSSIYLCSVEGGGNTEAFFGQGTRLTVV.

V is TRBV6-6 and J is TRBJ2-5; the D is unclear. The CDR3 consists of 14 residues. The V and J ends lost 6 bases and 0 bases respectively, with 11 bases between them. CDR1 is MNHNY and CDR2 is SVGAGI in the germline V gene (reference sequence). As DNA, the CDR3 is TGTGCCAGCAGCTCCACGGTGTACCAAGAGACCCAGTACTTC. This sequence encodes CASSSTVYQETQYF.

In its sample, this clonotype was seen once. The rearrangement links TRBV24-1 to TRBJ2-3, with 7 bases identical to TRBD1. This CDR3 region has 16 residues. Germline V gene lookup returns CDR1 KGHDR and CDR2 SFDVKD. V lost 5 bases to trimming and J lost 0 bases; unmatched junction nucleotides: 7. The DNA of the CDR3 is TGTGCCACCAGTGGACAGGGATCTGCTAGCACAGATACGCAGTATTTT. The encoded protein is CATSGQGSASTDTQYF.